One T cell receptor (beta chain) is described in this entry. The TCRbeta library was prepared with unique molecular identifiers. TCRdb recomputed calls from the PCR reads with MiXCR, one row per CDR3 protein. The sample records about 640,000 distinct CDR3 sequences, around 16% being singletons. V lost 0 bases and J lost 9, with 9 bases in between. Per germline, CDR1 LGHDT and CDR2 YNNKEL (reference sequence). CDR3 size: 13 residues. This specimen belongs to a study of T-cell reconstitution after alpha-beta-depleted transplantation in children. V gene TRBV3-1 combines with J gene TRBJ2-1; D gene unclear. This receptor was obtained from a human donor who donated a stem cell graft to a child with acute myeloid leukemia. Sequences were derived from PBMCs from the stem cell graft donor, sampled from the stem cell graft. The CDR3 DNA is TGTGCCAGCAGCCAAGAAGGCGATCCTGAGCAGTTCTTC. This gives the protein CASSQEGDPEQFF.